Listed below are T cell receptor beta chains from one sample, sequenced in a study of blood T cells in healthy people across ages. TCRdb re-analysed the 5' RACE reads in MiXCR, keeping a single row per CDR3 protein. Here the sample spans some 690,000 distinct CDR3 sequences, about a fifth being singletons. The sequenced material came from blood. The source of these receptors is a man between 65 and 80 years old in good health. Both conserved end residues are part of each CDR3. D genes are given only for firm matches. Clone size is stated in some rows and not others, as once, few, many or a class when expanded.

V: TRBV6-6
J: TRBJ2-5
size: few
D: NA
DNA: TGTGCCAGCAGTTGGGCTAGCCAAGAGACCCAGTACTTC
CDR3: CASSWASQETQYF

V: TRBV28
J: TRBJ1-3
size: NA
D: TRBD1
DNA: TGTGCCAGCAGTTTGAGGGACAGGGGAAACACCATATATTTT
CDR3: CASSLRDRGNTIYF

V: TRBV6-5
J: TRBJ2-1
size: few
D: NA
DNA: TGTGCCAGCACCGCACGGCGGGGTGAGCAGTTCTTC
CDR3: CASTARRGEQFF

V: TRBV25-1
J: TRBJ1-4
size: NA
D: NA
DNA: TGTGCCAGCAGTGACCGAACAACTAATGAAAAACTGTTTTTT
CDR3: CASSDRTTNEKLFF

V: TRBV15
J: TRBJ1-6
size: NA
D: NA
DNA: TGTGCCACCAGCAGACAGGGAAATAATTCACCCCTCCACTTT
CDR3: CATSRQGNNSPLHF

V: TRBV29-1
J: TRBJ1-1
size: NA
D: NA
DNA: TGCAGCGTTGAAGGAACTGAAGCTTTCTTT
CDR3: CSVEGTEAFF

V: TRBV27
J: TRBJ1-2
size: NA
D: NA
DNA: TGTGCCAGCAGTGAGCGGGACACCTATGGCTACACCTTC
CDR3: CASSERDTYGYTF

V: TRBV4-3
J: TRBJ2-1
size: few
D: NA
DNA: TGCGCCAGCAGCCAAGATAGGTTGCGGGAGCAGTTCTTC
CDR3: CASSQDRLREQFF

V: TRBV29-1
J: TRBJ2-1
size: once
D: TRBD2
DNA: TGCAGCGTGGCCCTTAGCGGGAGGAGCTCCTACAATGAGCAGTTCTTC
CDR3: CSVALSGRSSYNEQFF

V: TRBV20-1
J: TRBJ1-6
size: NA
D: NA
DNA: TGCAGTGCTAGCAAAGACCGCCGCGGTAATTCACCCCTCCACTTT
CDR3: CSASKDRRGNSPLHF

V: TRBV20-1
J: TRBJ1-1
size: NA
D: NA
DNA: TGCAGTGCTAGAAGACAAAACACTGAAGCTTTCTTT
CDR3: CSARRQNTEAFF

V: TRBV14
J: TRBJ2-1
size: NA
D: TRBD2
DNA: TGTGCCAGCAGCCAAGACTGGAGCGGGGCATCCTACAATGAGCAGTTCTTC
CDR3: CASSQDWSGASYNEQFF

V: TRBV7-2
J: TRBJ1-2
size: NA
D: NA
DNA: TGTGCCAGCAGCTTAGCGCCGGGGCCTACTAACTATGGCTACACCTTC
CDR3: CASSLAPGPTNYGYTF

V: TRBV27
J: TRBJ2-1
size: NA
D: NA
DNA: TGTGCCAGCAGTTTCGCACAGGGAGCCTACAATGAGCAGTTCTTC
CDR3: CASSFAQGAYNEQFF

V: TRBV12-3/TRBV12-4
J: TRBJ1-1
size: NA
D: NA
DNA: TGTGCCAGCAGTTTTTTATCGAGCACTGAAGCTTTCTTT
CDR3: CASSFLSSTEAFF

V: TRBV20-1
J: TRBJ2-1
size: NA
D: TRBD2
DNA: TGCAGTGCTAGAGTGGGGGGGTACAATGAGCAGTTCTTC
CDR3: CSARVGGYNEQFF

V: TRBV24-1
J: TRBJ1-5
size: NA
D: NA
DNA: TGTGCCACCAGTGATAATCTAAGGGGGTTCAATCAGCCCCAGCATTTT
CDR3: CATSDNLRGFNQPQHF

V: TRBV11-2
J: TRBJ2-3
size: few
D: NA
DNA: TGTGCCAGCAGCTTAGACCCCCGAGGGTTAGATACGCAGTATTTT
CDR3: CASSLDPRGLDTQYF

V: TRBV11-2
J: TRBJ1-4
size: NA
D: TRBD1
DNA: TGTGCCAGCAGCTCTCAGACAGGGGAGGGGGAAAAACTGTTTTTT
CDR3: CASSSQTGEGEKLFF

V: TRBV24-1
J: TRBJ2-3
size: NA
D: NA
DNA: TGTGCCACCAGTGGACCCAGCACAGATACGCAGTATTTT
CDR3: CATSGPSTDTQYF

V: TRBV7-9
J: TRBJ1-1
size: NA
D: NA
DNA: TGTGCCAGCACACTCCTCACCGGGATGAACACTGAAGCTTTCTTT
CDR3: CASTLLTGMNTEAFF

V: TRBV12-3/TRBV12-4
J: TRBJ1-2
size: NA
D: TRBD1
DNA: TGTGCCAGCAGTCGGACAGGGAGGAGCTATGGCTACACCTTC
CDR3: CASSRTGRSYGYTF

V: TRBV7-3
J: TRBJ2-1
size: once
D: TRBD2
DNA: TGTGCCAGCAGCCCACGCAGGACTAGCGGGAGAGGGAATGAGCAGTTCTTC
CDR3: CASSPRRTSGRGNEQFF

V: TRBV5-1
J: TRBJ2-3
size: NA
D: NA
DNA: TGCGCCAGCAGCTTAACTAGCACGCAGTATTTT
CDR3: CASSLTSTQYF

V: TRBV7-2
J: TRBJ2-3
size: NA
D: NA
DNA: TGTGCCAGCAGCCAGGACGCCGGGAATACGCAGTATTTT
CDR3: CASSQDAGNTQYF

V: TRBV7-3
J: TRBJ2-3
size: few
D: NA
DNA: TGTGCCAGCAGCCTGACAGAAGATACGCAGTATTTT
CDR3: CASSLTEDTQYF

V: TRBV7-9
J: TRBJ2-5
size: NA
D: NA
DNA: TGTGCCAGCAGCTTAGGGAGGTCTACAGAGACCCAGTACTTC
CDR3: CASSLGRSTETQYF

V: TRBV5-1
J: TRBJ2-3
size: NA
D: NA
DNA: TGCGCCAGCAGCTCAAGGGTAACCACAGATACGCAGTATTTT
CDR3: CASSSRVTTDTQYF

V: TRBV9
J: TRBJ2-5
size: NA
D: NA
DNA: TGTGCCAGCAGCGCCTCGACAGATCCAAGGGGCCGGGAGACCCAGTACTTC
CDR3: CASSASTDPRGRETQYF

V: TRBV3-1
J: TRBJ2-5
size: NA
D: TRBD2
DNA: TGTGCCAGCAGCCACCCTCTAGCGGGAGGAGAGACCCAGTACTTC
CDR3: CASSHPLAGGETQYF

V: TRBV12-3/TRBV12-4
J: TRBJ1-1
size: NA
D: TRBD1
DNA: TGTGCCAGCAGCCCCACGACAGGGGGCTTCACTGAAGCTTTCTTT
CDR3: CASSPTTGGFTEAFF

V: TRBV20-1
J: TRBJ2-1
size: few
D: NA
DNA: TGCAGTGCTAGGGGGGGAAGTGGGTCCGTCTCCTACAATGAGCAGTTCTTC
CDR3: CSARGGSGSVSYNEQFF

V: TRBV5-1
J: TRBJ1-1
size: few
D: NA
DNA: TGCGCCAGCAGCTCGGCAGCCAGGGCCACTGAAGCTTTCTTT
CDR3: CASSSAARATEAFF

V: TRBV20-1
J: TRBJ2-7
size: NA
D: NA
DNA: TGCAGTGCGATAGCGAAGGACAGACTCTCCTACGAGCAGTACTTC
CDR3: CSAIAKDRLSYEQYF

V: TRBV25-1
J: TRBJ1-4
size: NA
D: NA
DNA: TGTGCCAGCAGTGAAACAGGGTTTGAAAAACTGTTTTTT
CDR3: CASSETGFEKLFF

V: TRBV12-3/TRBV12-4
J: TRBJ2-3
size: few
D: NA
DNA: TGTGCCAGCAGTTTTCCTACGGGAGTCCGGCCAGATACGCAGTATTTT
CDR3: CASSFPTGVRPDTQYF

V: TRBV29-1
J: TRBJ2-5
size: NA
D: TRBD1
DNA: TGCAGCGTTTGGGACAGGGGGCTTCAAGAGACCCAGTACTTC
CDR3: CSVWDRGLQETQYF

V: TRBV10-3
J: TRBJ2-1
size: NA
D: NA
DNA: TGTGCCATCAGTGATATTCGAAATGAGCAGTTCTTC
CDR3: CAISDIRNEQFF

V: TRBV18
J: TRBJ2-1
size: NA
D: TRBD2
DNA: TGTGCCAGCTCACCCGAGACTAGCATAAATGAGCAGTTCTTC
CDR3: CASSPETSINEQFF